This TCR beta chain was captured in a study of T cells in Graves' hyperthyroidism and ophthalmopathy (dated by TCRdb to between 2017 and 2020). At the level of the whole study: Peripheral blood samples were taken at initial diagnosis, before any treatment was given. Thyroid tissue and blood T-cell repertoires from roughly 6 Graves' hyperthyroidism patients were also compared in the study. To identify distinguishing TCR V-J signatures, a discovery cohort of some 99 patients was used, comprising 43 with Graves' ophthalmopathy and around 60 with stable Graves' hyperthyroidism. The 95 to 100 discovery patients were randomly divided into training and test sets at a 7:3 ratio. An independent validation cohort of under 20 hyperthyroidism patients and about 16 patients who later progressed to ophthalmopathy tested prospective prediction of ophthalmopathy. The paper reports TCR Vbeta CDR3 sequencing of more than 120 peripheral blood samples: fewer than 50 ophthalmopathy, under 80 hyperthyroidism and approximately 17 progressor patients. Following sampling, methimazole starting at 30 mg daily was given to hyperthyroidism patients, and high-dose intravenous methylprednisolone was given to ophthalmopathy patients. What the study reported, not specific to this receptor: Most expanded thyroid clonotypes (frequency above 0.001) were also detected in blood, a finding suggesting that blood repertoires may reflect thyroid immune responses. A 13 V-J signature model separated ophthalmopathy from stable hyperthyroidism, with approximately 86% sensitivity and 81.08% specificity in cross-validation and 80%/75% in testing. No statistical method was used to fix the sample size in advance, and group allocation was not hidden from the investigators. In validation, the model predicted progression to ophthalmopathy with about 71% sensitivity and less than 75% specificity, a median of around 6.6 months before onset.

Moderately to severely active disease, a Clinical Activity Score of at least 3, a NOSPECS grade of at least 4, and a duration under 3 months were present in ophthalmopathy patients. Exclusion was applied to patients with uncontrolled infections, other autoimmune diseases, pregnancy or lactation. Diagnoses were based on clinical symptoms, serum thyroxine and TRAb, thyroid ultrasound and orbital computed tomography. PBMCs were isolated from around 10 ml of fresh peripheral blood by Ficoll-Paque density gradient centrifugation. Total RNA was extracted using Trizol reagent, and RNA quality was assessed on an Agilent 2100 Bioanalyzer. The germline V gene sets CDR1 to SGDLS and CDR2 to YYNGEE. At the junction V is shortened by 0 bases and J by 0 bases, with 9 bases in between. From cysteine to phenylalanine, the CDR3 is 15 amino acids long. Only the CDR3 portion is preserved as DNA: 45 bases, with reading frame beginning at the first base.

The TCR beta CDR3 regions were amplified from RNA transcripts. A first-round RT-PCR of the TCR CDR3 used the HTBI primer set with the Qiagen OneStep RT-PCR kit. Libraries were constructed in a second round of multiplex PCR, after which size selection and purification were carried out. Paired-end sequencing of the libraries was performed with 100 bp reads on an Illumina HiSeq2000. On the study's bioinformatics: Raw data were processed with SOAPnuke, discarding reads with adapters, uncalled bases, mean Phred below 15, or no exact constant-primer or identifier match. High-quality paired reads were merged using COPE v1.2.5, and each unique nucleotide sequence was defined as a clonotype. Clonotypes were aligned to IMGT TRBV, TRBD and TRBJ reference segments using MiTCR v1.1. The analysis included only V-J combinations with a frequency above 0.0001, which together covered around 99% of the repertoires. The TCS score was defined as the ratio of F50 (clonal expansion) to E x V (chaos), calculated using BLOSUM62-based TCRdist between CDR3 peptides within each V-J. Welch's t-statistics and random forest reduced roughly 540 V-J features to 13, which were used in a naive Bayes classifier (R e1071). The raw public data were reprocessed by TCRdb itself: fastp quality trimming at Q25, MiXCR clonotype calling, in-frame beta chains only. Rows matching on CDR3 protein sequence are summarized as one entry with the most common DNA and genes. The V and J calls and clone size come from TCRdb's table, not from the authors' own analysis. The sample includes about 520,000 distinct CDR3 sequences, with approximately 25% observed a single time. Jointly, the top ten make up over 9% of the sample.

This clonotype was observed a handful of times. Its antigen is unknown. Base-call qualities are not available, and no considerably larger clone is one nucleotide away. The V and J genes are TRBV9 and TRBJ1-2; the best D guess is TRBD1, with 5 bases matching. The source is a young woman with Graves' ophthalmopathy. The sample comprised blood. The nucleotide sequence is given as TGTGCCAGCAGCGTAGAAGTAGGGGCTAACTATGGCTACACCTTC. This translates into CASSVEVGANYGYTF.